The entry that follows covers one T cell receptor (beta chain) sequence. What it recognizes is unknown. This entry is derived from a study of monozygotic twins with inflammatory bowel disease. Overall study results and limits: Limited power may explain why concordant and discordant twins showed no difference in repertoire similarity.

Germline V gives CDR1 SGHNT, CDR2 YYREEE (reference sequence). This CDR3 has 14 residues. Reanalyzing the 5' RACE reads, TCRdb keeps one entry per CDR3 protein, without DNA. The sample has about 380,000 distinct CDR3 sequences. The total RNA came straight from whole blood, and T cells were not sorted beforehand. The receptor was derived from a human donor with ulcerative colitis or Crohn's disease, or a healthy co-twin of an affected twin (not recorded which). Material: blood. The chain joins TRBV5-4 to TRBJ2-1. CDR3 amino acids: CASTAESSYNEQFF.